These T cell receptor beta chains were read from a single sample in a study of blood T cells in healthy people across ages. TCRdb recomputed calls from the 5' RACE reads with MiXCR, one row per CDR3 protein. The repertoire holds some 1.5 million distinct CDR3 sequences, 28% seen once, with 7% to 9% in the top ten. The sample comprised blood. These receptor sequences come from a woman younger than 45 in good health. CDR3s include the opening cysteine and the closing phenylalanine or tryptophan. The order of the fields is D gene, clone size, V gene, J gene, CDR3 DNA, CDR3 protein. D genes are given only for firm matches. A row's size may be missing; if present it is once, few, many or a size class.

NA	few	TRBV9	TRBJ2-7	TGTGCCAGCAGCGTAGGATCCGGGGGCAACGAGCAGTACTTC	CASSVGSGGNEQYF
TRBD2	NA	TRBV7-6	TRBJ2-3	TGTACCAGCAGCAACTATGGACTAGCGGGGACTGGGGATACGCAGTATTTT	CTSSNYGLAGTGDTQYF
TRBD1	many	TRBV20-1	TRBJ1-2	TGCAGTGCTAGCTCGGGACAGGGGCCCGACTATGGCTACACCTTC	CSASSGQGPDYGYTF
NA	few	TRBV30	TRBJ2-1	TGTGCCTGGAGTCCACCTTCCTACAATGAGCAGTTCTTC	CAWSPPSYNEQFF
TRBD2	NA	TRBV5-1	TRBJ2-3	TGCGCCAGCAGCTCTCTAAAGAGCGGGGGCACAGATACGCAGTATTTT	CASSSLKSGGTDTQYF
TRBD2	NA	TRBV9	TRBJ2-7	TGTGCCAGCAGCTTACGCTCCCAGCGGGAGTCATCCTACGAGCAGTACTTC	CASSLRSQRESSYEQYF
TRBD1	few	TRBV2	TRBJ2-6	TGTGCCAGCAGTATGGACAGGTCTGGGGCCAACGTCCTGACTTTC	CASSMDRSGANVLTF
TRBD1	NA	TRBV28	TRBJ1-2	TGTGCCAGCAGCCCCGGACAGGAGGGGACCTATGGCTACACCTTC	CASSPGQEGTYGYTF
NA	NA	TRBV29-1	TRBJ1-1	TGCAGCCTATCGGGGGGTACTGAAGCTTTCTTT	CSLSGGTEAFF
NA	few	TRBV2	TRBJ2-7	TGTGCCAGCGGCCAAGCACTCCGAGGGTACGAGCAGTACTTC	CASGQALRGYEQYF
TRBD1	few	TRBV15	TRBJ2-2	TGTGCCACCAGCAGAGATATAAGTAGGGGGCAGGGCGGGGAGCTGTTTTTT	CATSRDISRGQGGELFF
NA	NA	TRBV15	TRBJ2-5	TGTGCCACCAGCAGAGGGGGGGGAGGGGGACAAGAGACCCAGTACTTC	CATSRGGGGGQETQYF
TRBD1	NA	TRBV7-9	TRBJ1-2	TGTGCCAGCAGCTGGGACAGGGGTGGCTCTGGCTACACCTTC	CASSWDRGGSGYTF
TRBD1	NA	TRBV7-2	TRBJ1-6	TGTGCCAGCAGCGGACAGGGTTATTCACCCCTCCACTTT	CASSGQGYSPLHF
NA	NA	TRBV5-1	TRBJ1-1	TGCGCCAGCAGCTTGGAGTCTCCAGGGGTAGCTTTCTTT	CASSLESPGVAFF
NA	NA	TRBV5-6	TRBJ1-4	TGTGCCAGCAGCTTTCGACAAACCCTTGCAACTAATGAAAAACTGTTTTTT	CASSFRQTLATNEKLFF
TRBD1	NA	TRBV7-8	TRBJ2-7	TGTGCCAGCAGCAGCTCCGGGACAGGTATTTACGAGCAGTACTTC	CASSSSGTGIYEQYF
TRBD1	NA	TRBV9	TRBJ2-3	TGTGCCAGCAGCGTGAGGACAGGGGCCCTAGAAACGCAGTATTTT	CASSVRTGALETQYF
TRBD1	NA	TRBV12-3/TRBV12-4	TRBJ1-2	TGTGCCAGCAGTACCGGACAGGGTGGCTTCGGCTACACCTTC	CASSTGQGGFGYTF
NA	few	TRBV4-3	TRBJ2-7	TGCGCCAGCAGCCAAGGGCCGGGACCTGAGTACTTC	CASSQGPGPEYF
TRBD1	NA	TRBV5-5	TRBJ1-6	TGTGCCAGCAGCGAAGGACAGGATAATTCACCCCTCCACTTT	CASSEGQDNSPLHF
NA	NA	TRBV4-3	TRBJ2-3	TGCGCCAGCAACCGAGGAGGGACACCCGGGAGCACAGACACGCGGTATTTT	CASNRGGTPGSTDTRYF
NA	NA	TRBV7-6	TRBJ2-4	TGTGCCAGCAGCTTGGGCGGTCGTACACAGTACTTC	CASSLGGRTQYF
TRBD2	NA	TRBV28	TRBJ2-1	TGTGCCAGCAGTTCCGGGACTAGCGGGGGCCGGGGGCAGTTCTTC	CASSSGTSGGRGQFF
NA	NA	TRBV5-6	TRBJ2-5	TGTGTCAGCAGCTCCTTAGAATCTCTATACGAGACCCAGTACTTC	CVSSSLESLYETQYF
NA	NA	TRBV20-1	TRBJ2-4	TGCAGTGCTAGGGACAGACTTTCCCCCACCAACATTCAGTACTTC	CSARDRLSPTNIQYF
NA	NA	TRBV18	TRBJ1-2	TGTGCCAGCTCACCTTGGACAGAGGGGCTTGCCTATGGCTACACCTTC	CASSPWTEGLAYGYTF
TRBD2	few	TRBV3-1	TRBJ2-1	TGTGCCAGCAGCCCACAAAGCGGGGGGGTTTACAATGAGCAGTTCTTC	CASSPQSGGVYNEQFF
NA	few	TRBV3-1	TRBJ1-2	TGTGCCAGCATGACAAGAGGCTATGGCTACACCTTC	CASMTRGYGYTF
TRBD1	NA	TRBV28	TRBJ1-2	TGTGCCAGCAGTCCTCAGGACAGGGGACACTATGGCTACACCTTC	CASSPQDRGHYGYTF
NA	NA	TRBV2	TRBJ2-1	TGTGCCAGCAGTGAGTTACGGGGGGCAGGCAATGAGCAGTTCTTC	CASSELRGAGNEQFF
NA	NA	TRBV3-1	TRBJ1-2	TGTGCCAGCAGCCAGAACAGGGCGGACTATGGCTACACCTTC	CASSQNRADYGYTF
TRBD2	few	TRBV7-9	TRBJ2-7	TGTGCCAGCAGCTTAGCGCGGGCTGGCGGGAGCGACGAGCAGTACTTC	CASSLARAGGSDEQYF
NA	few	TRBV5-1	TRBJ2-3	TGCGCCAGCAGACACCCTAAAGATACGCAGTATTTT	CASRHPKDTQYF
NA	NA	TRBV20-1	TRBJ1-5	TGCAGTGCCGGGCGGGGAGGCAATCAGCCCCAGCATTTT	CSAGRGGNQPQHF
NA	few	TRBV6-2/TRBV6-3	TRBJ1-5	TGTGCCAGCAGCTACAGGGAATTCAGCCGCGGGAATCAGCCCCAGCATTTT	CASSYREFSRGNQPQHF
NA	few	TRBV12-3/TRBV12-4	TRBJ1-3	TGTGCCGGCAGTTTACGGGGGGCCGGAAACACCATATATTTT	CAGSLRGAGNTIYF
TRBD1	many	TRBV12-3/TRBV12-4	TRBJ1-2	TGTGCCAGCAGATCGACAGGGTACGGCTACACCTTC	CASRSTGYGYTF
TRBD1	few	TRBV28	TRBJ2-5	TGTGCCAGCAGTTGGACAGGGCTTCAAGAGACCCAGTACTTC	CASSWTGLQETQYF
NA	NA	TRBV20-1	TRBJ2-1	TGCGGTGCTCCGCTTGGGGGGTACAATGAGCAGTTCTTC	CGAPLGGYNEQFF
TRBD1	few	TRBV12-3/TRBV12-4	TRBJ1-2	TGTGCCAGCAGCTTGGAAACAGGGGCCGGGGGCTACACCTTC	CASSLETGAGGYTF
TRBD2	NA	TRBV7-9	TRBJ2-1	TGTGCCAGCAGCAAATGGACTAGCGGATCCCACAATGAGCAGTTCTTC	CASSKWTSGSHNEQFF
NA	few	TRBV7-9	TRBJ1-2	TGTACCAGCACCGCCACAGGGTATAATGGCTACACCTTC	CTSTATGYNGYTF
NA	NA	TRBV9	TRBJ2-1	TGTGCCAGCAGCCCAACGGGGGTCTCCTACAATGAGCAGTTCTTC	CASSPTGVSYNEQFF
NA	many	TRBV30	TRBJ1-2	TGTGCCTGGAGTCCACCAGGGGAGTTCTATGGCTACACCTTC	CAWSPPGEFYGYTF
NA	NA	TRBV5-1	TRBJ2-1	TGCGCCAGCAAGGTGGTTGAGTCCTACAATGAGCAGTTCTTC	CASKVVESYNEQFF